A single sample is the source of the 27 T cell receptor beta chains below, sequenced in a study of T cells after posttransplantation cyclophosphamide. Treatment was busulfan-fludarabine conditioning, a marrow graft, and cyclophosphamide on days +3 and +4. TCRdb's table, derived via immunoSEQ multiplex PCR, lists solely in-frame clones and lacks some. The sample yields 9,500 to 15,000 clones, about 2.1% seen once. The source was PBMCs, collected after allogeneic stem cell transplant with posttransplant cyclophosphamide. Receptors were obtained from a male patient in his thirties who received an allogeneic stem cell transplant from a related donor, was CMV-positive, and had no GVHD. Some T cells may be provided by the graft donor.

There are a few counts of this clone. CDR3 nucleotide sequence: TGTGCCAGCAGCTTAGCTGTGGGTTGGATGAGCGATGAGCAGTTCTTC. This encodes CASSLAVGWMSDEQFF. This rearrangement joins TRBV7-7 to TRBJ2-1; D remains unclear. The V end lost 0 bases, the J end lost 8 bases, and 17 bases lay between the germline ends. CDR1 SSHAT and CDR2 FNYEAQ come from the germline V gene (reference sequence). The CDR3 is 16 amino acids.

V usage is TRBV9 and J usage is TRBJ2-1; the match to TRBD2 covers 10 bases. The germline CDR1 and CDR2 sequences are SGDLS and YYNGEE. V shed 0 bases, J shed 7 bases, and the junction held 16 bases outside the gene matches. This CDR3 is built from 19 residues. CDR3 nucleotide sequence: TGTGCCAGCAGCGTAGATGCGGTTGGGACTAGCGTATCTAAGAATGAGCAGTTCTTC. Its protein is CASSVDAVGTSVSKNEQFF.

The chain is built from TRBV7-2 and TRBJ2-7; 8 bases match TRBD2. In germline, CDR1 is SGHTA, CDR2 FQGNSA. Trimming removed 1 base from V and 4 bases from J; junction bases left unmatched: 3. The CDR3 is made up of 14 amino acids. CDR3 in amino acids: CASSLGGGWYEQYF. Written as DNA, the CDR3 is TGTGCCAGCAGCTTAGGCGGGGGGTGGTACGAGCAGTACTTC.

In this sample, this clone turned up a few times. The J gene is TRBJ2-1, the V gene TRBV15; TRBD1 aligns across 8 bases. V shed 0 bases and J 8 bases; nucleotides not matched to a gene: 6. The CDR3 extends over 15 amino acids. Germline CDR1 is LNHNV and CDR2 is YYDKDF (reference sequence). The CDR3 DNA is TGTGCCACCAGCAGAGAGGGTAGCAGGGGGCATGAGCAGTTCTTC. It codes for CATSREGSRGHEQFF.

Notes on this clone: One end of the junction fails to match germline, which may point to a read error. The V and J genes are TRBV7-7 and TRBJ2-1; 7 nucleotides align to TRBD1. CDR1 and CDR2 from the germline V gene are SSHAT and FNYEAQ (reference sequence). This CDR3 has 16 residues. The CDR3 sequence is CASSQGVGARYNEQFF. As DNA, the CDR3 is TGTGCTAGCAGCCAGGGGGTTGGGGCAAGATACAATGAGCAGTTCTTC.

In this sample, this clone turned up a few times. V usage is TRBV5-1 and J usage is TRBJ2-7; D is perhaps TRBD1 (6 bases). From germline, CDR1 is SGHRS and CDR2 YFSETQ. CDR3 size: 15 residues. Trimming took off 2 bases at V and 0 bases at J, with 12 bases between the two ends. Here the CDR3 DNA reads TGCGCCAGCAGCTTTGATGGACAGATCTCCTACGAGCAGTACTTC. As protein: CASSFDGQISYEQYF.

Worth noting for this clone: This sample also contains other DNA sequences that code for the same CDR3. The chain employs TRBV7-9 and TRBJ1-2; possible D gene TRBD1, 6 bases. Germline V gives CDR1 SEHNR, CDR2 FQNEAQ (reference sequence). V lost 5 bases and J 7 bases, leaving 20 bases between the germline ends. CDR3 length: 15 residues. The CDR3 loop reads CASSISPGEYGGYTF. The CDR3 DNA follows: TGTGCCAGCAGCATTTCCCCAGGGGAATATGGTGGCTACACCTTC. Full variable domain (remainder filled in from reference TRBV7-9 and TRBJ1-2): DTGVSQNPRHKITKRGQNVTFRCDPISEHNRLYWYRQTLGQGPEFLTYFQNEAQLEKSRLLSDRFSAERPKGSFSTLEIQRTEQGDSAMYLCASSISPGEYGGYTFGSGTRLTVV.

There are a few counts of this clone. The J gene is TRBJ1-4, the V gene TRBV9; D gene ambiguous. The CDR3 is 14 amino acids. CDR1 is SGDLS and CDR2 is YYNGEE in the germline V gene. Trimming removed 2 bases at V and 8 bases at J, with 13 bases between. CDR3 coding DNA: TGTGCCAGCAGCGTTACGTGGGCAGGCGAAAAACTGTTTTTT. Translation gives CASSVTWAGEKLFF.

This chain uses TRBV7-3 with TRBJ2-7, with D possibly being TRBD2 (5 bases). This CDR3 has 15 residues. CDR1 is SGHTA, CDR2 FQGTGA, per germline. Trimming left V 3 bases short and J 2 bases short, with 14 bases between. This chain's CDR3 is CASSLNFGEAYEQYF. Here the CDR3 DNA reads TGTGCCAGCAGCTTGAATTTCGGGGAAGCCTACGAGCAGTACTTC.

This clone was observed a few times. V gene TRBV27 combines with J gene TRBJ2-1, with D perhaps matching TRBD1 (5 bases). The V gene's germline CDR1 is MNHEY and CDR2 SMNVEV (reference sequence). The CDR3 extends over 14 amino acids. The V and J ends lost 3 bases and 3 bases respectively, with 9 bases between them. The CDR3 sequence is CASSFDSYYNEQFF. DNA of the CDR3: TGTGCCAGCAGTTTCGACAGTTACTACAATGAGCAGTTCTTC.

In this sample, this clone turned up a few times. The CDR3: CASGLVVGEGALNTEAFF. The CDR3 DNA reads TGTGCTAGTGGTTTGGTAGTAGGAGAGGGGGCCCTGAACACTGAAGCTTTCTTT. J is TRBJ1-1 and V is TRBV12-5, with 7 bases fitting TRBD1. Per the germline V gene, CDR1 is LGHNT and CDR2 is FRNRAP. This CDR3 is built from 18 residues. After removal of 0 bases from V and 0 bases from J, the junction contained 10 bases not matched to a gene.

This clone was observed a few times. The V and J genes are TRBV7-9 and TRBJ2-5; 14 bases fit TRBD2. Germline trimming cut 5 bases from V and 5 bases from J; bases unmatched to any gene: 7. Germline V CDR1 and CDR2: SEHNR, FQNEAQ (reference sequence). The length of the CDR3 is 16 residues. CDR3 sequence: CASSTGTSGRRETQYF. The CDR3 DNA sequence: TGTGCCAGCAGCACCGGGACTAGCGGGAGACGGGAGACCCAGTACTTC.

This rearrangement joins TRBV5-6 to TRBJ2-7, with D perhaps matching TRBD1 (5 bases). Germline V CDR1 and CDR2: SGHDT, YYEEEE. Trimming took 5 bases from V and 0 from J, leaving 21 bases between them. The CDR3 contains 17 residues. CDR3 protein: CASSSPLGVLSSYEQYF. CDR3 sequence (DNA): TGTGCCAGCAGTTCCCCCCTAGGGGTCCTAAGCTCCTACGAGCAGTACTTC.

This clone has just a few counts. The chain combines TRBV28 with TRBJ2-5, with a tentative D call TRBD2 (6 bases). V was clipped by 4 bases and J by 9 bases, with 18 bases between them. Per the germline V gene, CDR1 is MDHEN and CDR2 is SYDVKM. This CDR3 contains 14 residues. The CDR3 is CASSSPGLPEAQYF. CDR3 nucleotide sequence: TGTGCCAGCAGTTCGCCGGGACTTCCTGAGGCCCAGTACTTC.

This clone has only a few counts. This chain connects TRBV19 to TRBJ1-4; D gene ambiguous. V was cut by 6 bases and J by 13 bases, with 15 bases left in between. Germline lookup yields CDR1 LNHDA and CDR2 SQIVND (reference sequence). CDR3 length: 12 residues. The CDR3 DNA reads TGTGCCAGTAGCCCAACCGGTGTGGTACTGTTTTTT. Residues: CASSPTGVVLFF.

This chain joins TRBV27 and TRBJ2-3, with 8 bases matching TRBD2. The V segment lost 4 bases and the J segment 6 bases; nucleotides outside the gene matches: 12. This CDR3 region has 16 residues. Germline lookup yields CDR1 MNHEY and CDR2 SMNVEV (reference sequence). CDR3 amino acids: CASSSSGLVSPDTQYF. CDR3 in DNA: TGTGCCAGCAGTTCATCGGGACTAGTGTCCCCGGATACGCAGTATTTT.

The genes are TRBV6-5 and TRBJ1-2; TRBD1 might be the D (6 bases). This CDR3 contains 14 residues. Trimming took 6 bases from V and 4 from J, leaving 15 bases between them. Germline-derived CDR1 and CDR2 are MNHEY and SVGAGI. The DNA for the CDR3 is TGTGCCAGCAGATACGGGGGCCCAGGCTATGGCTACACCTTC. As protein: CASRYGGPGYGYTF.

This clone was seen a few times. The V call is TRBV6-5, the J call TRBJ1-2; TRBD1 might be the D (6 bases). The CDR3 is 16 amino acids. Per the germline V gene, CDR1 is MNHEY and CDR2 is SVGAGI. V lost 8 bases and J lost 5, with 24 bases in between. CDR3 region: CASCWQGTAPGYGYTF. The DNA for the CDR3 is TGTGCCAGCTGTTGGCAGGGGACGGCTCCGGGGTATGGCTACACCTTC.

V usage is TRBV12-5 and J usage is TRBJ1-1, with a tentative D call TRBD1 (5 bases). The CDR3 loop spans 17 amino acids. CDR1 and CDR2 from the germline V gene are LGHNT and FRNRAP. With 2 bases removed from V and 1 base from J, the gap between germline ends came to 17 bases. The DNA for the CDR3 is TGTGCTAGTGGTTTGTCCCCTCCAGGGCCGGCGAACACTGAAGCTTTCTTT. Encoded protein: CASGLSPPGPANTEAFF.

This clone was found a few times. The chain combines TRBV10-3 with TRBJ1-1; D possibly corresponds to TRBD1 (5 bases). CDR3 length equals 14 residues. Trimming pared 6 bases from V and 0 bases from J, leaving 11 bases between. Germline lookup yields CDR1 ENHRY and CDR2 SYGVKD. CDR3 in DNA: TGTGCCATCAGGGGGGGGGAAATGAACACTGAAGCTTTCTTT. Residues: CAIRGGEMNTEAFF.

The CDR3 region has the DNA TGTGCCAGCAGCTTAGCGGGGACTAGCGGGAGAGGGGAGTACTTC. It encodes CASSLAGTSGRGEYF. The genes are TRBV11-2 and TRBJ2-7; 14 bases are a match to TRBD2. The CDR3 extends over 15 amino acids. The germline V gene has CDR1 SGHAT and CDR2 FQNNGV. Losses at the gene ends were 1 base for V and 11 bases for J; bases not matched to a gene: 7.

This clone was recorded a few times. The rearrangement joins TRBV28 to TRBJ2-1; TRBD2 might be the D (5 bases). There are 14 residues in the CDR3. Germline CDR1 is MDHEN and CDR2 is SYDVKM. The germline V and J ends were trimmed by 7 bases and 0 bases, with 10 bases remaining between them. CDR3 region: CASTEGSSYNEQFF. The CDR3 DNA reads TGTGCCAGCACCGAGGGTAGCTCCTACAATGAGCAGTTCTTC.

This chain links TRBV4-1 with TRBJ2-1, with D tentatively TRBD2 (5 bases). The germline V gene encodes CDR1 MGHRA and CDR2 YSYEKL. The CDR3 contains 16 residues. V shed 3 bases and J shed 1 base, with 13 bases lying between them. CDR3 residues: CASSHPLAHSYNEQFF. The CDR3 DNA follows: TGCGCCAGCAGCCACCCCCTAGCACATTCCTACAATGAGCAGTTCTTC.

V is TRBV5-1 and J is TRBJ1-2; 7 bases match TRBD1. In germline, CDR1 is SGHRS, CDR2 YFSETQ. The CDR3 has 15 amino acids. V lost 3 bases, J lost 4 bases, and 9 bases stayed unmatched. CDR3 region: CASSSQLGQLYGYTF. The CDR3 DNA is TGCGCCAGCAGCTCTCAATTGGGACAGCTCTATGGCTACACCTTC.

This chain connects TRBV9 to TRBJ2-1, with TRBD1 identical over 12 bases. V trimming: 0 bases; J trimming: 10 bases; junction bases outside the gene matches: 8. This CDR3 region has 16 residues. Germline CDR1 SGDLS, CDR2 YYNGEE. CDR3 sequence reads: CASSVAGGDRGREQFF. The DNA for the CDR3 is TGTGCCAGCAGCGTAGCCGGCGGGGACAGGGGGCGGGAGCAGTTCTTC. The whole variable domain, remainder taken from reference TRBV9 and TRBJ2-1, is DSGVTQTPKHLITATGQRVTLRCSPRSGDLSVYWYQQSLDQGLQFLIQYYNGEERAKGNILERFSAQQFPDLHSELNLSSLELGDSALYFCASSVAGGDRGREQFFGPGTRLTVL.

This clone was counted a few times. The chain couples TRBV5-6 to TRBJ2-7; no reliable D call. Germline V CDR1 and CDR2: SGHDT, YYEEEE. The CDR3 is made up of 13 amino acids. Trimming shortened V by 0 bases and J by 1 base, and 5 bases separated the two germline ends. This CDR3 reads CASSLAQSYEQYF. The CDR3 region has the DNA TGTGCCAGCAGCTTGGCACAATCCTACGAGCAGTACTTC.

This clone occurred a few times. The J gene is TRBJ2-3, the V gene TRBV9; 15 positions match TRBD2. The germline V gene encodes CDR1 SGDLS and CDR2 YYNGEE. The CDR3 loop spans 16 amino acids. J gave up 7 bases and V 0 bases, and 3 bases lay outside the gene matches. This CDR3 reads CASSVGTSGGDYTQYF. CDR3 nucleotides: TGTGCCAGCAGCGTAGGGACTAGCGGGGGGGATTATACGCAGTATTTT. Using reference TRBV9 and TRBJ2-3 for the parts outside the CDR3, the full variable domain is DSGVTQTPKHLITATGQRVTLRCSPRSGDLSVYWYQQSLDQGLQFLIQYYNGEERAKGNILERFSAQQFPDLHSELNLSSLELGDSALYFCASSVGTSGGDYTQYFGPGTRLTVL.